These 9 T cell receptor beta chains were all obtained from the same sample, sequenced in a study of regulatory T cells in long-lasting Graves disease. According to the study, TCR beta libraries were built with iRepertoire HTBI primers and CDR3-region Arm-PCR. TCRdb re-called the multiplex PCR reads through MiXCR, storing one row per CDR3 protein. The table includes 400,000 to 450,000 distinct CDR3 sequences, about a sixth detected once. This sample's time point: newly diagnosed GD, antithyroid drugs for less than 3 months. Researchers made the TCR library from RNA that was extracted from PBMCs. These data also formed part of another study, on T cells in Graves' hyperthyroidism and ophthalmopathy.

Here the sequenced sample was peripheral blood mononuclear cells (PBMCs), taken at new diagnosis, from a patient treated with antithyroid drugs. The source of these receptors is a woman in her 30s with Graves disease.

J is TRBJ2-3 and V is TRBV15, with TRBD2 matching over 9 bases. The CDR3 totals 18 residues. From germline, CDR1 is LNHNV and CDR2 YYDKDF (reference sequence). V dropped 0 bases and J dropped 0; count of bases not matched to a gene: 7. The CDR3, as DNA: TGTGCCACCAGCAGAGATCGGGCGGGAGGGCCTAGCACAGATACGCAGTATTTT. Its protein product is CATSRDRAGGPSTDTQYF.

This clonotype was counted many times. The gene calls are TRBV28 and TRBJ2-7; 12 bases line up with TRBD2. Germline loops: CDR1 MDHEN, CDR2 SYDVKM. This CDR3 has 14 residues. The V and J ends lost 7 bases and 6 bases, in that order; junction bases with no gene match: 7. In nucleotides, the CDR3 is TGTGCCAGCACCTCTAGCGGGAGGGCTGTCGAGCAGTACTTC. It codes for CASTSSGRAVEQYF.

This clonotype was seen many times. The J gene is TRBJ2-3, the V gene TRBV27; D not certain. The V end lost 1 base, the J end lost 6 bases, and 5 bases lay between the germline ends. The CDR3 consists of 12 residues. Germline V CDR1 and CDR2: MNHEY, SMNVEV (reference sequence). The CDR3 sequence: CASSLFGDTQYF. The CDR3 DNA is TGTGCCAGCAGTTTATTTGGGGATACGCAGTATTTT.

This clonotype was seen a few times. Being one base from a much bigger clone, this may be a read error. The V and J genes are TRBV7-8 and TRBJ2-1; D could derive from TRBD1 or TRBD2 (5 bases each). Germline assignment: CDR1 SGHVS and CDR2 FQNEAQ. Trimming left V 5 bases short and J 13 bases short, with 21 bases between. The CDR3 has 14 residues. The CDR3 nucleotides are TGTGCCAGCAGCCTCGACAGCCTGGGAGAGACCCAGTTCTTC. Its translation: CASSLDSLGETQFF.

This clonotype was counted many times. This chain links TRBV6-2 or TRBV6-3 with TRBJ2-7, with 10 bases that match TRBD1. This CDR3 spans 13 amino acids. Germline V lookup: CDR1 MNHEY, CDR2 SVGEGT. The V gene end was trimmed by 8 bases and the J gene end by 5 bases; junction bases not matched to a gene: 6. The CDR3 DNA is TGTGCCAGCGGGGACAGGGGAGTTCACGAGCAGTACTTC. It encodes CASGDRGVHEQYF.

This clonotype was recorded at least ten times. CDR3 nucleotide sequence: TGTGCCAGCAGCGACAGGGCACTCTCCTACGAGCAGTACTTC. This sequence encodes CASSDRALSYEQYF. The chain uses TRBV11-2 and TRBJ2-7; 7 bases are a match to TRBD1. Trimming at V came to 5 bases and at J to 0 bases, leaving 4 bases not matched to a gene. Germline V lookup: CDR1 SGHAT, CDR2 FQNNGV. The CDR3 has 14 residues.

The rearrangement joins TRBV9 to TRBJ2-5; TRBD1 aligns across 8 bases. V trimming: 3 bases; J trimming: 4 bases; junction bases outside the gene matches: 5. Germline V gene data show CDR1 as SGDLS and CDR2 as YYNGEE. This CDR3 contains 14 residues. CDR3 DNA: TGTGCCAGCAGCGCGACAGGGGCTGGAGAGACCCAGTACTTC. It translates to CASSATGAGETQYF.

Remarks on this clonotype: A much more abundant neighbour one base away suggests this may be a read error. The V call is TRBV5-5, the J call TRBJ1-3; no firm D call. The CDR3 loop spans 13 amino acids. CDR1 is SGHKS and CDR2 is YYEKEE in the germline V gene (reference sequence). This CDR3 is CASSLGTRNTTYF. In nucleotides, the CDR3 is TGTGCCAGCAGCTTGGGAACGAGAAACACCACATATTTT. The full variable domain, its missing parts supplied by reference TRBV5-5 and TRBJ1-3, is DAGVTQSPTHLIKTRGQQVTLRCSPISGHKSVSWYQQVLGQGPQFIFQYYEKEERGRGNFPDRFSARQFPNYSSELNVNALLLGDSALYLCASSLGTRNTTYFGEGSWLTVV.

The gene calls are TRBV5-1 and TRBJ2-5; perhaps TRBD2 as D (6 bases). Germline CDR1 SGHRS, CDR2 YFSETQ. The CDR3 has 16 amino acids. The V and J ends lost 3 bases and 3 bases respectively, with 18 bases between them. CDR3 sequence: CASSSPPGKREETQYF. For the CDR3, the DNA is TGCGCCAGCAGCTCCCCGCCGGGGAAGCGGGAAGAGACCCAGTACTTC.